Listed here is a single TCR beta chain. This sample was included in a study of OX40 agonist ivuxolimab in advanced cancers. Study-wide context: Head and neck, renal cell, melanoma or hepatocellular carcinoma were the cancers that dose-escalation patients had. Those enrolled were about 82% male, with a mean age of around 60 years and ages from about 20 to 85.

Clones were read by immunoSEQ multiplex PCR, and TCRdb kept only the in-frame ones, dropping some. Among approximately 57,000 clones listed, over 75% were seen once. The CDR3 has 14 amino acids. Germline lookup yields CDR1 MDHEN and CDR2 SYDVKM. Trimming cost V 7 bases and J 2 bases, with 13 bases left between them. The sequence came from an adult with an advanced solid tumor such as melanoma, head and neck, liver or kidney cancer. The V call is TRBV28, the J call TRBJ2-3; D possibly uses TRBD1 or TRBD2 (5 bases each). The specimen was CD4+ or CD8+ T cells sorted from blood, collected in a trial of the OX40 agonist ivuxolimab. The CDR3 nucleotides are TGTGCCAGCACGGGGACGGCTAACACAGATACGCAGTATTTT. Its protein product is CASTGTANTDTQYF.